These T cell receptor beta chains were read from a single sample in a study of blood T cell repertoires in COVID-19. Here immunoSEQ multiplex PCR was the method, and the copy in TCRdb shows in-frame clones only, minus some. In the table there are some 290,000 clones, roughly 89% of which are singletons. Sample: peripheral blood. The receptors here all came from a woman in her 30s with COVID-19, enrolled during active disease. Both conserved end residues are part of each CDR3. The D gene is left open where the match is weak. Rows may omit the clone size; those that give it use once, few, many or a size class.

clone_size,v_call,j_call,d_call,cdr3_aa,cdr3_nt
once,TRBV4-2,TRBJ2-2,NA,CASSQVTNSGLGELFF,TGTGCCAGCAGCCAGGTAACTAACAGCGGCCTCGGGGAGCTGTTTTTT
NA,TRBV19,TRBJ2-2,NA,CASSRRVEDRELFF,TGTGCCAGTAGTCGGAGGGTAGAAGACCGGGAGCTGTTTTTT
NA,TRBV6-1,TRBJ1-1,NA,CASSEARGRGAFF,TGTGCCAGCAGTGAAGCGCGAGGCAGGGGAGCTTTCTTT
NA,TRBV7-6,TRBJ2-3,TRBD2,CASSPGTSGASTDTQYF,TGTGCCAGCAGCCCCGGGACTAGCGGGGCTTCTACAGATACGCAGTATTTT
few,TRBV7-9,TRBJ2-3,TRBD2,CASSPNARGGTDTQYF,TGTGCCAGCAGCCCAAACGCTCGGGGGGGCACAGATACGCAGTATTTT
NA,TRBV6-6,TRBJ2-1,TRBD2,CASSLASGGINEQFF,TGTGCCAGCAGTTTAGCTAGCGGGGGGATCAATGAGCAGTTCTTC
NA,TRBV27,TRBJ2-7,NA,CASKRTALHEQYF,TGTGCCAGCAAGCGGACCGCACTCCACGAGCAGTACTTC
NA,TRBV2,TRBJ1-1,NA,CASGSRGNTEAFF,TGTGCCAGCGGAAGCAGGGGGAACACTGAAGCTTTCTTT
NA,TRBV4-1,TRBJ1-6,NA,CASSQMTDSRSPLHF,TGCGCCAGCAGCCAGATGACAGATAGCCGTTCACCCCTCCACTTT
NA,TRBV5-1,TRBJ2-7,TRBD1,CASSLGDRDRDRQYF,TGCGCCAGCAGCTTGGGGGACAGGGATCGAGACAGGCAGTACTTC
NA,TRBV24-1,TRBJ1-1,TRBD1,CATSDQGQGFILNTEAFF,TGTGCCACCAGTGACCAAGGACAGGGTTTTATCCTAAACACTGAAGCTTTCTTT
few,TRBV28,TRBJ1-2,NA,CASSRRGAQGGYTF,TGTGCCAGCAGCCGCCGGGGGGCGCAGGGTGGCTACACCTTC
NA,TRBV11-3,TRBJ2-1,TRBD2,CASSSTSGGYNEQFF,TGTGCCAGCAGCTCGACTAGCGGGGGCTACAATGAGCAGTTCTTC
NA,TRBV27,TRBJ2-5,TRBD2,CATRGGPWETQYF,TGTGCCACCCGGGGGGGCCCTTGGGAGACCCAGTACTTC
NA,TRBV28,TRBJ1-2,TRBD1,CASTGGNYGYTF,TGTGCCAGCACAGGGGGAAACTATGGCTACACCTTC
NA,TRBV29-1,TRBJ2-2,TRBD1,CSVGTGETGELFF,TGCAGCGTGGGGACAGGGGAAACCGGGGAGCTGTTTTTT
once,TRBV14,TRBJ2-1,NA,CASSPLDRGDNEQFF,TGTGCCAGCAGCCCCCTGGACCGGGGAGACAATGAGCAGTTCTTC
NA,TRBV7-9,TRBJ2-7,TRBD1,CGVDRAGYEQYF,TGCGGGGTTGACAGGGCGGGCTACGAGCAGTACTTC
NA,TRBV3-1/TRBV3-2,TRBJ1-1,TRBD1,CASRGTGEGTEAFF,TGTGCCAGCAGGGGGACAGGGGAGGGCACTGAAGCTTTCTTT
NA,TRBV19,TRBJ2-7,TRBD1,CASSFGQGYEQYF,TGTGCCAGTAGTTTCGGACAGGGGTACGAGCAGTACTTC
NA,TRBV5-5,TRBJ2-7,TRBD1,CASSSTGDEQYF,TGTGCCAGCAGCTCTACAGGGGACGAGCAGTACTTC
NA,TRBV5-1,TRBJ1-4,TRBD1,CASSLNPQGLNEKLFF,TGCGCCAGCAGCCTAAACCCACAGGGGCTTAATGAAAAACTGTTTTTT
NA,TRBV6-5,TRBJ1-5,TRBD1,CASRDRGSSMRPQHF,TGTGCCAGCAGAGACAGGGGGTCCTCGATGCGGCCCCAGCATTTT
once,TRBV7-9,TRBJ1-5,TRBD1,CASSLTGTGRLQPQHF,TGTGCCAGCAGCCTAACCGGGACAGGGCGATTGCAGCCCCAGCATTTT